The 17 T cell receptor beta chains below were found in one sample sequenced in a study of chemoradiotherapy in HPV16-positive cancers (dated by TCRdb to 2021 to 2024). Library construction relied on the immunoSEQ multiplex PCR assay. TCRdb's version of the immuneACCESS table is confined to in-frame rearrangements and falls short of the full clone set. An unresolved V gene accounts for under half of the shortfall where checked; the remainder is of unknown origin. The sample has under 30,000 clones on record, roughly 95% of them singletons. 2.7% of the sample comes from the top ten. This specimen was collected from a patient who underwent chemoradiotherapy. Receptors originate from a human donor with HPV-associated anogenital cancer.

This chain uses TRBV7-6 with TRBJ2-5; D unresolved. This CDR3 has 11 residues. The V gene lost 4 bases and the J gene lost 5 bases, with 5 bases spanning the gap. From germline, CDR1 is SGHVS and CDR2 FNYEAQ. The CDR3 DNA reads TGTGCCAGCAGCTCCCTGGAGACCCAGTACTTC. It yields the protein CASSSLETQYF.

V gene TRBV19 combines with J gene TRBJ1-1, with a possible D match to TRBD1 (5 bases). The length of the CDR3 is 14 residues. V gave up 2 bases and J gave up 5 bases, with 12 bases separating them. The germline V gene encodes CDR1 LNHDA and CDR2 SQIVND (reference sequence). This CDR3 reads CASSIWAGKTEAFF. The CDR3, as DNA: TGTGCCAGTAGTATATGGGCAGGGAAGACTGAAGCTTTCTTT.

This chain links TRBV7-6 with TRBJ1-5, with a possible D match to TRBD1 (6 bases). Germline lookup yields CDR1 SGHVS and CDR2 FNYEAQ. The CDR3 contains 16 residues. V lost 7 bases and J lost 4, with 20 bases in between. CDR3 sequence reads: CASTRSEGGGNQPQHF. CDR3 nucleotide sequence: TGTGCCAGCACCCGAAGCGAGGGGGGGGGAAATCAGCCCCAGCATTTT.

The chain recombines TRBV28 with TRBJ1-1, with a weak D call TRBD1 (6 bases). V was clipped by 1 base and J by 5 bases, with 14 bases between them. Per the germline V gene, CDR1 is MDHEN and CDR2 is SYDVKM. There are 15 residues in the CDR3. The CDR3 coding sequence is TGTGCCAGCAGTTTATTCCCAGGGGTTGGGACTGAAGCTTTCTTT. This sequence encodes CASSLFPGVGTEAFF.

This chain connects TRBV7-8 to TRBJ1-5; 7 bases agree with TRBD1. The junction had 9 bases not matched to a gene; V was cut back by 5 bases and J by 5 bases. The germline gives CDR1 SGHVS, CDR2 FQNEAQ. The CDR3 spans 15 residues. This CDR3 reads CASSRRQGGDQPQHF. The CDR3 coding sequence is TGTGCCAGCAGCCGCAGGCAGGGGGGTGATCAGCCCCAGCATTTT. Supplemented by reference TRBV7-8 and TRBJ1-5, the full variable domain reads GAGVSQSPRYKVAKRGQDVALRCDPISGHVSLFWYQQALGQGPEFLTYFQNEAQLDKSGLPSDRFFAERPEGSVSTLKIQRTQQEDSAVYLCASSRRQGGDQPQHFGDGTRLSIL.

This chain connects TRBV5-1 to TRBJ1-1; D remains unclear. In germline, CDR1 is SGHRS, CDR2 YFSETQ. The CDR3 contains 13 residues. V lost 0 bases and J lost 3, with 6 bases in between. For the CDR3, the DNA is TGCGCCAGCAGCTTGGGGCAGGACACTGAAGCTTTCTTT. Its protein is CASSLGQDTEAFF.

J is TRBJ2-3 and V is TRBV5-4; weak D call: TRBD1 (6 bases). CDR1 and CDR2 (germline): SGHNT, YYREEE (reference sequence). Trimming shortened V by 5 bases and J by 2 bases, and 15 bases separated the two germline ends. The CDR3 extends over 15 amino acids. The chain's CDR3 is CASRGQRDSTDTQYF. The CDR3 DNA reads TGTGCCAGCAGAGGACAGAGAGATTCCACAGATACGCAGTATTTT.

The rearrangement links TRBV9 to TRBJ1-5; D is unresolved. Germline values: CDR1 SGDLS, CDR2 YYNGEE. The V and J ends lost 4 bases and 0 bases respectively, with 11 bases between them. The CDR3 loop spans 15 amino acids. This CDR3 is CASSRTRDSNQPQHF. The CDR3 DNA follows: TGTGCCAGCAGCCGAACACGAGATAGCAATCAGCCCCAGCATTTT.

This clone was found once. The CDR3 DNA follows: TGTGCCAGCAGTTACAGGGTTAACACTGAAGCTTTCTTT. As protein: CASSYRVNTEAFF. V is TRBV27 and J is TRBJ1-1; D is possibly TRBD1 (6 bases). Trimming pared 4 bases from V and 2 bases from J, leaving 8 bases between. This CDR3 has 13 residues. Germline CDR1 and CDR2: MNHEY and SMNVEV (reference sequence).

The chain recombines TRBV18 with TRBJ1-2; D is ambiguous. The CDR3 length is 17 residues. V was trimmed by 6 bases and J by 2 bases, leaving 22 bases between them. Germline CDR1 and CDR2: KGHSH and LQKENI. CDR3 bases: TGTGCCAGCTCGTCCCTAGCCCCGGAGGTTACCAACTATGGCTACACCTTC. It is translated as CASSSLAPEVTNYGYTF. The variable domain in full, completed from reference TRBV18 and TRBJ1-2, reads NAGVMQNPRHLVRRRGQEARLRCSPMKGHSHVYWYRQLPEEGLKFMVYLQKENIIDESGMPKERFSAEFPKEGPSILRIQQVVRGDSAAYFCASSSLAPEVTNYGYTFGSGTRLTVV.

V is TRBV2 and J is TRBJ2-7; 8 nucleotides line up with TRBD2. CDR1 and CDR2 from the germline V gene are SNHLY and FYNNEI. With V trimmed by 5 bases and J by 0 bases, 9 bases remained unmatched. This CDR3 spans 16 amino acids. The chain's CDR3 is CASSRRAGDSSYEQYF. In DNA, the CDR3 is TGTGCCAGCAGTAGACGAGCGGGGGATAGCTCCTACGAGCAGTACTTC.

The chain carries TRBV28 and TRBJ2-1; TRBD1 aligns across 9 bases. CDR3 length equals 14 residues. Germline loops: CDR1 MDHEN, CDR2 SYDVKM. V lost 6 bases, J lost 5 bases, and 5 bases stayed unmatched. The CDR3 nucleotides read TGTGCCAGCAGGCAGGGACAGGGAAACAATGAGCAGTTCTTC. Translated, it gives CASRQGQGNNEQFF.

This chain uses TRBV28 with TRBJ1-1; D unresolved. Germline CDR1 reads MDHEN; CDR2 reads SYDVKM. The CDR3 extends over 14 amino acids. Between the trimmed V and J ends, which lost 6 bases and 3 bases, there was a span of 14 bases. The CDR3 here is CASRLEVQDTEAFF. The CDR3 DNA reads TGTGCCAGCAGACTCGAAGTTCAAGACACTGAAGCTTTCTTT. The full variable domain, completed using reference TRBV28 and TRBJ1-1, is DVKVTQSSRYLVKRTGEKVFLECVQDMDHENMFWYRQDPGLGLRLIYFSYDVKMKEKGDIPEGYSVSREKKERFSLILESASTNQTSMYLCASRLEVQDTEAFFGQGTRLTVV.

The chain joins TRBV5-1 to TRBJ1-6; D possibly corresponds to TRBD1 (6 bases). Germline V lookup: CDR1 SGHRS, CDR2 YFSETQ. The CDR3 covers 15 residues. The V end lost 4 bases, the J end lost 7 bases, and 15 bases lay between the germline ends. The CDR3 region has the DNA TGCGCCAGCAGCCCAGACTCTACAGGGAATTCACCCCTCCACTTT. This translates into CASSPDSTGNSPLHF. The entire variable domain, with the rest obtained from reference TRBV5-1 and TRBJ1-6, is as follows: KAGVTQTPRYLIKTRGQQVTLSCSPISGHRSVSWYQQTPGQGLQFLFEYFSETQRNKGNFPGRFSGRQFSNSRSEMNVSTLELGDSALYLCASSPDSTGNSPLHFGNGTRLTVT.

This clone has just a few counts. V usage is TRBV30 and J usage is TRBJ1-1; D possibly corresponds to TRBD1 (5 bases). The CDR3 consists of 15 residues. The V gene's germline CDR1 is GTSNPN and CDR2 SVGIG (reference sequence). Trimming removed 4 bases from V and 5 bases from J, with 20 bases in between. CDR3 loop: CAWNRGGATWTEAFF. The CDR3 DNA reads as TGTGCCTGGAATCGAGGTGGGGCAACCTGGACTGAAGCTTTCTTT. Using reference TRBV30 and TRBJ1-1 for the parts outside the CDR3, the full variable domain is SQTIHQWPATLVQPVGSPLSLECTVEGTSNPNLYWYRQAAGRGLQLLFYSVGIGQISSEVPQNLSASRPQDRQFILSSKKLLLSDSGFYLCAWNRGGATWTEAFFGQGTRLTVV.

This sequence joins TRBV19 and TRBJ2-2; D unresolved. The CDR3 runs to 13 residues. The germline V and J ends were trimmed by 4 bases and 4 bases, with 7 bases remaining between them. Germline CDR1 reads LNHDA; CDR2 reads SQIVND (reference sequence). DNA for the CDR3: TGTGCCAGTAGTACGCAGCCCACCGGGGAGCTGTTTTTT. Translating gives CASSTQPTGELFF. Full variable domain (remainder filled in from reference TRBV19 and TRBJ2-2): DGGITQSPKYLFRKEGQNVTLSCEQNLNHDAMYWYRQDPGQGLRLIYYSQIVNDFQKGDIAEGYSVSREKKESFPLTVTSAQKNPTAFYLCASSTQPTGELFFGEGSRLTVL.

This sequence joins TRBV5-5 and TRBJ1-5, with no clear D. V was shortened by 5 bases and J by 6 bases, with 15 bases between the two germline ends. The CDR3 is made up of 14 amino acids. Germline V gene sequence: CDR1 SGHKS, CDR2 YYEKEE (reference sequence). The DNA for the CDR3 is TGTGCCAGCAGTGGGATGGGGTCCCCTCAGCCCCAGCATTTT. Translating it yields CASSGMGSPQPQHF.